The 24 T cell receptor beta chains given below trace back to one sample, sequenced in a study of CD8+ T cells in alopecia areata. RNA was isolated and reverse transcribed to cDNA, the sequencing template. Using immunoSEQ multiplex PCR, the repertoire was profiled, and TCRdb retains in-frame clones only, with some absent. The top ten hold about 51% of the sample, which has around 60,000 clones, around 44% seen once. Material: NKG2D-low CD8+ T cells sorted from blood. These receptors were taken from a human donor with alopecia areata.

The chain recombines TRBV29-1 with TRBJ2-1; unclear D gene. Germline V gene sequence: CDR1 SQVTM, CDR2 ANQGSEA. The CDR3 is 11 residues long. Trimming left V 4 bases short and J 8 bases short, with 9 bases between. Written as DNA, the CDR3 is TGCAGCGTTGGGCAGGTCCATGAGCAGTTCTTC. Amino acids: CSVGQVHEQFF.

Remarks on this clone: The junction departs from the called germline gene at one end, perhaps through a read error. The CDR3, as DNA: TGTGCTAGCAGCTTACCCCCTGGCGGGGGACCCACCGGGGAGCTGTTTTTT. Its protein product is CASSLPPGGGPTGELFF. J is TRBJ2-2 and V is TRBV7-7; 7 positions match TRBD2. This CDR3 is built from 17 residues. CDR1 is SSHAT and CDR2 is FNYEAQ in the germline V gene (reference sequence).

The chain has TRBV6-6 and TRBJ2-7; D assignment may be TRBD1 or TRBD2 (5 bases each). This CDR3 spans 13 amino acids. Germline CDR1 and CDR2: MNHNY and SVGAGI (reference sequence). Trimming stripped 11 bases from V and 4 bases from J, with 18 bases between. The CDR3: CASGEGLGYEQYF. The CDR3 nucleotides read TGTGCCTCCGGCGAGGGGCTAGGGTACGAGCAGTACTTC.

The V gene is TRBV7-9, the J gene TRBJ2-5; D is possibly TRBD1 (6 bases). Germline CDR1 reads SEHNR; CDR2 reads FQNEAQ (reference sequence). V lost 5 bases and J lost 3, with 19 bases in between. The CDR3 runs to 16 residues. The CDR3 region has the DNA TGTGCCAGCAGCCACCCTACGGACAGATTTGAAGAGACCCAGTACTTC. Its protein product is CASSHPTDRFEETQYF.

The chain carries TRBV19 and TRBJ2-7; no definite D call. Deletions cut 3 bases from V and 5 bases from J, with 5 bases between. The CDR3 is 11 residues long. Looked up from germline, CDR1 is LNHDA and CDR2 is SQIVND (reference sequence). CDR3 nucleotides: TGTGCCAGTAGTATGAATGACGAGCAGTACTTC. This encodes CASSMNDEQYF.

This clone showed up just a few times. This chain connects TRBV15 to TRBJ2-4; the D is unclear. Germline V CDR1 and CDR2: LNHNV, YYDKDF (reference sequence). Trimming removed 3 bases from V and 3 bases from J, with 21 bases in between. This CDR3 contains 18 residues. The CDR3 here is CATSSLELGASDKNIQYF. For the CDR3, the DNA is TGTGCCACCAGCAGCCTGGAGCTGGGCGCATCGGACAAAAACATTCAGTACTTC.

This clone has only a few counts. The same CDR3 is also encoded by other DNA sequences in this sample. The chain recombines TRBV9 with TRBJ2-1; unclear D gene. The CDR3 has 11 residues. With 7 bases removed from V and 7 bases from J, the gap between germline ends came to 9 bases. Germline V gives CDR1 SGDLS, CDR2 YYNGEE. CDR3 in amino acids: CASGRANEQFF. CDR3 sequence (DNA): TGTGCCAGCGGCCGAGCGAATGAGCAGTTCTTC.

The gene calls are TRBV7-2 and TRBJ1-1, with unresolved D. The CDR3 runs to 11 residues. V gave up 5 bases and J gave up 4 bases, with 5 bases separating them. Germline V CDR1 and CDR2: SGHTA, FQGNSA. In nucleotides, the CDR3 is TGTGCCAGCAGCCCCACCACTGAAGCTTTCTTT. Translation gives CASSPTTEAFF. Together with reference TRBV7-2 and TRBJ1-1, the CDR3 gives the full variable domain: GAGVSQSPSNKVTEKGKDVELRCDPISGHTALYWYRQSLGQGLEFLIYFQGNSAPDKSGLPSDRFSAERTGGSVSTLTIQRTQQEDSAVYLCASSPTTEAFFGQGTRLTVV.

The V call is TRBV4-1, the J call TRBJ2-1; 10 nucleotides match TRBD1. This CDR3 has 16 amino acids. V was pared by 3 bases and J by 4 bases, with 6 bases of the junction left unmatched. Germline CDR1 and CDR2: MGHRA and YSYEKL. DNA of the CDR3: TGCGCCAGCAGCCACAGACAGGGGGCGGAGTACAATGAGCAGTTCTTC. Protein product: CASSHRQGAEYNEQFF.

Concerning this clone: Different DNA sequences within this sample yield the same CDR3. V is TRBV27 and J is TRBJ2-7; D remains ambiguous. The CDR3 totals 11 residues. V gave up 4 bases and J gave up 4 bases, with 5 bases separating them. Germline-derived CDR1 and CDR2 are MNHEY and SMNVEV (reference sequence). Here the CDR3 DNA reads TGTGCCAGCAGTTCTGCGTACGAGCAGTACTTC. Amino acid sequence: CASSSAYEQYF.

On this clone itself: Sequence at one end of the junction differs from germline and may be a read error. Other DNA sequences from this sample encode an identical CDR3 as well. The chain recombines TRBV29-1 with TRBJ1-1; no clear D. The germline gives CDR1 SQVTM, CDR2 ANQGSEA. CDR3 length equals 12 residues. The CDR3 nucleotides are TGCAGCGTTGAAGAAGAAGGTCCTGAAGCCTTCTTT. The encoded protein is CSVEEEGPEAFF.

The chain is built from TRBV29-1 and TRBJ2-5; 7 nucleotides align to TRBD1. Germline lookup yields CDR1 SQVTM and CDR2 ANQGSEA. V shed 4 bases and J 5 bases; nucleotides not matched to a gene: 4. The CDR3 loop spans 12 amino acids. For the CDR3, the DNA is TGCAGCGTTGGGACAGGCGGGGAGACCCAGTACTTC. Protein sequence: CSVGTGGETQYF.

This clone came up a few times. The chain carries TRBV7-9 and TRBJ1-1, with 7 bases fitting TRBD1. CDR1 and CDR2 (germline): SEHNR, FQNEAQ (reference sequence). The CDR3 has 12 amino acids. Trimming removed 5 bases from V and 7 bases from J; junction bases left unmatched: 4. In nucleotides, the CDR3 is TGTGCCAGCAGCCTCCGGGACAGTGAAGCTTTCTTT. As protein: CASSLRDSEAFF.

The table lists this clone with a few counts. The J gene is TRBJ2-7, the V gene TRBV29-1; 8 bases match TRBD1. CDR3 length equals 12 residues. Germline values: CDR1 SQVTM, CDR2 ANQGSEA. J was trimmed by 7 bases and V by 2 bases; bases with no gene match: 4. CDR3 residues: CSVEQGAREQYF. The CDR3, as DNA: TGCAGCGTTGAACAGGGGGCGCGGGAGCAGTACTTC.

The chain has TRBV7-8 and TRBJ2-1; 10 nucleotides agree with TRBD1. CDR3 length: 13 residues. The ends lost 8 bases at V and 7 bases at J; junction bases unmatched: 5. Germline V lookup: CDR1 SGHVS, CDR2 FQNEAQ. As DNA, the CDR3 is TGTGCCAGCTTCCCGGGACAGGGGAATGAGCAGTTCTTC. Its translation is CASFPGQGNEQFF.

V is TRBV6-5 and J is TRBJ2-2; TRBD1 is a possible D gene (5 bases). Germline assignment: CDR1 MNHEY and CDR2 SVGAGI. Between the trimmed V and J ends, which lost 2 bases and 2 bases, there was a span of 12 bases. This CDR3 contains 16 residues. CDR3 coding DNA: TGTGCCAGCAGTTACCCTGGGGCCGGTAACACCGGGGAGCTGTTTTTT. It is translated as CASSYPGAGNTGELFF.

The genes are TRBV7-9 and TRBJ2-2; possibly TRBD2 for D (6 bases). Germline V CDR1 and CDR2: SEHNR, FQNEAQ (reference sequence). Trimming took off 0 bases at V and 5 bases at J, with 10 bases between the two ends. CDR3 length equals 15 residues. For the CDR3, the DNA is TGTGCCAGCAGCTTAGCCACGGGAGCGACCGGGGAGCTGTTTTTT. Its protein product is CASSLATGATGELFF. The full variable domain, its missing parts supplied by reference TRBV7-9 and TRBJ2-2, is DTGVSQNPRHKITKRGQNVTFRCDPISEHNRLYWYRQTLGQGPEFLTYFQNEAQLEKSRLLSDRFSAERPKGSFSTLEIQRTEQGDSAMYLCASSLATGATGELFFGEGSRLTVL.

In its sample, this clone was seen once. V gene TRBV29-1 combines with J gene TRBJ2-7; tentative D call: TRBD1 (5 bases). The germline V and J ends were trimmed by 2 bases and 3 bases, with 11 bases remaining between them. The CDR3 length is 13 residues. The germline V gene encodes CDR1 SQVTM and CDR2 ANQGSEA. Written as DNA, the CDR3 is TGCAGCGTTGAAACCTATCAGGGCTACGAGCAGTACTTC. Amino acid sequence: CSVETYQGYEQYF.

The sample holds a few counts of this clone. This chain links TRBV7-9 with TRBJ2-1; a possible D gene is TRBD1 (5 bases). The CDR3 is made up of 15 amino acids. Germline V CDR1 and CDR2: SEHNR, FQNEAQ (reference sequence). Trimming removed 3 bases at V and 7 bases at J, with 16 bases between. The CDR3 is CASSFSQGRGNEQFF. The CDR3 nucleotides are TGTGCCAGCAGCTTCAGTCAGGGAAGGGGAAATGAGCAGTTCTTC.

V usage is TRBV15 and J usage is TRBJ2-7; D remains unclear. V was shortened by 0 bases and J by 2 bases, with 14 bases between the two germline ends. Germline V gene data show CDR1 as LNHNV and CDR2 as YYDKDF (reference sequence). The CDR3 sequence is 16 residues long. CDR3 sequence reads: CATSREGQSDPYEQYF. CDR3 nucleotide sequence: TGTGCCACCAGCAGAGAGGGCCAGTCCGATCCCTACGAGCAGTACTTC.

This clone was observed a few times. The chain is built from TRBV14 and TRBJ2-5; 13 bases match TRBD2. V shed 2 bases, J shed 4 bases, and the junction held 13 bases outside the gene matches. The CDR3 totals 19 residues. The germline CDR1 and CDR2 sequences are SGHDN and FVKESK. The CDR3 bases are TGTGCCAGCAGCCAATTTGGACTAGCGGGAGAGGAAGAAGTAGAGACCCAGTACTTC. Amino acid sequence: CASSQFGLAGEEEVETQYF.

This clone has only a few counts. The rearrangement uses TRBV7-2 and TRBJ1-1; tentative D call: TRBD1 (6 bases). CDR1 SGHTA and CDR2 FQGNSA come from the germline V gene. This CDR3 region has 15 residues. Between the trimmed V and J ends, which lost 1 base and 3 bases, there was a span of 12 bases. The CDR3 protein is CASSLGWGADTEAFF. CDR3 nucleotide sequence: TGTGCCAGCAGCTTAGGGTGGGGGGCTGACACTGAAGCTTTCTTT.

The J gene is TRBJ2-5, the V gene TRBV12-2; the table's D gene call, TRBD1, was not cross checked with the DNA. TRBV12-2 is annotated as a pseudogene. This CDR3 has 14 amino acids. The DNA for the CDR3 is TGTGCAAGTCGCCCCCTGGCAGGGCAAGAGACCCAGTACTTC. Protein: CASRPLAGQETQYF.

The rearrangement joins TRBV29-1 to TRBJ2-1; 9 bases align to TRBD2. Germline V gene lookup returns CDR1 SQVTM and CDR2 ANQGSEA. The CDR3 runs 16 residues. J lost 9 bases, V lost 1 base, and 13 bases had no gene match. DNA of the CDR3: TGCAGCGTTGAAGGAGTAGCGGGGGCCGGTTTCGGTGAGCAGTTCTTC. Translation: CSVEGVAGAGFGEQFF.